These 9 T cell receptor beta chains came from one sample sequenced in a study of blood T cell repertoires in COVID-19. Clones were read by immunoSEQ multiplex PCR, and TCRdb kept only the in-frame ones, dropping some. The sample consists of about 320,000 clones, over 80% of them appearing once. Sequencing was performed on PBMCs or T cells enriched from blood (not recorded which). The source is a man aged 25 to 40 who had recovered from COVID-19.

There are a few counts of this clone. J is TRBJ2-7 and V is TRBV5-6; tentative D call: TRBD1 (6 bases). V shed 3 bases and J shed 0 bases, with 13 bases lying between them. This CDR3 is 15 amino acids long. The germline V gene encodes CDR1 SGHDT and CDR2 YYEEEE. The CDR3 here is CASSYHRDNSYEQYF. The CDR3 bases are TGTGCCAGCAGCTACCACCGGGACAACTCCTACGAGCAGTACTTC.

As DNA, the CDR3 is TGCAGCGTTGAAACGGTCTACGAGCAGTACTTC. This encodes CSVETVYEQYF. The rearrangement links TRBV29-1 to TRBJ2-7; unclear D gene. The V gene's germline CDR1 is SQVTM and CDR2 ANQGSEA. V lost 2 bases, J lost 3 bases, and 5 bases lay in between. The CDR3 is 11 amino acids.

The rearrangement joins TRBV2 to TRBJ1-2; the match to TRBD1 covers 10 bases. J was trimmed by 2 bases and V by 3 bases; bases with no gene match: 3. This CDR3 region has 15 residues. CDR1 SNHLY and CDR2 FYNNEI come from the germline V gene. In DNA, the CDR3 is TGTGCCAGCAGTGACATGGACAGGGGGAACTATGGCTACACCTTC. This encodes CASSDMDRGNYGYTF.

The gene calls are TRBV30 and TRBJ1-4; 7 bases line up with TRBD1. Trimming took 3 bases from V and 8 from J; bases not matched to a gene: 9. The germline V gene encodes CDR1 GTSNPN and CDR2 SVGIG (reference sequence). The CDR3 covers 14 residues. Here the CDR3 reads CAWRETGFGEKLFF. In nucleotides, the CDR3 is TGTGCCTGGAGGGAGACAGGGTTTGGCGAAAAACTGTTTTTT.

The J gene is TRBJ1-1, the V gene TRBV5-1, with 12 bases that match TRBD1. CDR3 length: 16 residues. Germline V gene lookup returns CDR1 SGHRS and CDR2 YFSETQ. V trimming: 3 bases; J trimming: 5 bases; junction bases outside the gene matches: 8. CDR3 amino acids: CASSWGQGALGTEAFF. Written as DNA, the CDR3 is TGCGCCAGCAGCTGGGGACAGGGGGCGTTAGGTACTGAAGCTTTCTTT.

This clone turned up a few times. The chain has TRBV9 and TRBJ2-7; maybe TRBD1 (6 bases). CDR3 length: 15 residues. Looked up from germline, CDR1 is SGDLS and CDR2 is YYNGEE. V gave up 3 bases and J gave up 0 bases, with 13 bases separating them. CDR3 region: CASSATGQSSYEQYF. The CDR3 coding sequence is TGTGCCAGCAGCGCAACGGGACAAAGCTCCTACGAGCAGTACTTC.

V gene TRBV28 combines with J gene TRBJ2-7, with TRBD1 matching over 8 bases. V gave up 7 bases and J gave up 3 bases; unmatched junction bases: 20. This CDR3 comprises 18 residues. Germline V gives CDR1 MDHEN, CDR2 SYDVKM. The CDR3 region is CASTIRRPGQGVYYEQYF. CDR3 sequence (DNA): TGTGCCAGCACCATTAGACGCCCCGGACAGGGAGTTTACTACGAGCAGTACTTC.

The chain is built from TRBV5-5 and TRBJ2-7, with 9 bases lining up with TRBD1. J lost 5 bases, V lost 4 bases, and 7 bases had no gene match. CDR1 is SGHKS, CDR2 YYEKEE, per germline (reference sequence). The CDR3 contains 14 residues. CDR3: CASSKSGQGDEQYF. The CDR3 DNA sequence: TGTGCCAGCAGCAAATCGGGACAGGGTGACGAGCAGTACTTC.

The chain recombines TRBV10-3 with TRBJ2-2; tentatively, D is TRBD2 (7 bases). CDR3 size: 17 residues. V lost 7 bases, J lost 1 base, and 19 bases lay in between. Per germline, CDR1 ENHRY and CDR2 SYGVKD. The CDR3 region is CAITDSGAGMNTGELFF. The CDR3 DNA reads TGTGCCATCACGGACAGCGGGGCAGGGATGAACACCGGGGAGCTGTTTTTT.